The rows below give T cell receptor beta chains drawn from one sample of a study of T-cell memory formation after mild COVID-19. MiXCR, run by TCRdb on the 5' RACE reads, gives a single entry per CDR3 protein. The table records approximately 44,000 distinct CDR3 sequences, about 7.3% of them present only once. Sequencing was done on a sample of PBMCs or a T cell subset sorted from them (not recorded which). These receptors all stem from a man aged 18 to 29 who had mild COVID-19 (a few samples of this study predate the infection). Cell type and time point are not known. Both conserved end residues are part of each CDR3. D genes are given only for firm matches. Clone size, where shown, is once, few, many, or a class for clones that have expanded.

V	D	J	size	CDR3	DNA
TRBV9	.	TRBJ1-2	.	CASSPRQRTGGYTF	TGTGCCAGCAGCCCCCGTCAACGGACGGGTGGCTACACCTTC
TRBV7-3	.	TRBJ2-3	.	CASSFIAGSTDTQYF	TGTGCCAGCAGCTTTATTGCAGGGTCCACAGATACGCAGTATTTT
TRBV29-1	.	TRBJ2-3	many	CSVAVRAPHTQYF	TGCAGCGTTGCAGTCCGGGCCCCACATACGCAGTATTTT
TRBV12-3/TRBV12-4	.	TRBJ2-3	few	CASTFGTSTDTQYF	TGTGCCAGCACCTTCGGGACTAGCACAGATACGCAGTATTTT
TRBV7-2	.	TRBJ2-1	few	CASSQGGGLPEQFF	TGTGCCAGCAGCCAGGGGGGGGGGCTCCCTGAGCAGTTCTTC
TRBV9	TRBD2	TRBJ2-1	.	CASSVGGGTSGVEQFF	TGTGCCAGCAGCGTAGGGGGGGGCACTAGCGGGGTTGAGCAGTTCTTC
TRBV27	TRBD1	TRBJ2-3	.	CASSLRDRGHTQYF	TGTGCCAGCAGTTTGCGGGACAGGGGACATACGCAGTATTTT
TRBV6-2/TRBV6-3	TRBD1	TRBJ1-1	.	CASRSTRRGLEAFF	TGTGCCAGCAGATCAACCCGCAGGGGGCTTGAAGCTTTCTTT
TRBV5-1	TRBD1	TRBJ1-5	.	CASSLEGQDFYSNQPQHF	TGCGCCAGCAGCTTGGAGGGACAGGACTTCTATAGCAATCAGCCCCAGCATTTT
TRBV6-1	TRBD2	TRBJ2-5	.	CASRKGREWETQYF	TGTGCCAGCAGAAAGGGGAGGGAATGGGAGACCCAGTACTTC
TRBV5-1	TRBD2	TRBJ2-1	.	CASSRPGLETNEQFF	TGCGCCAGCAGCAGGCCGGGACTAGAGACCAATGAGCAGTTCTTC
TRBV4-1	.	TRBJ2-5	.	CASSRGGRQETQYF	TGCGCCAGCAGCCGGGGGGGGCGTCAAGAGACCCAGTACTTC
TRBV20-1	.	TRBJ2-5	.	CSAPHPSRNQETQYF	TGCAGTGCCCCCCACCCGTCGCGCAACCAAGAGACCCAGTACTTC
TRBV28	.	TRBJ1-2	few	CASSFDRRYGYTF	TGTGCCAGCAGCTTCGACAGGAGATATGGCTACACCTTC
TRBV6-5	.	TRBJ1-6	many	CASSMEWNSPLHF	TGTGCCAGTTCTATGGAGTGGAATTCACCCCTCCACTTT
TRBV5-1	.	TRBJ2-2	few	CASSFGGLSTGELFF	TGCGCCAGCAGCTTTGGCGGCCTGAGCACCGGGGAGCTGTTTTTT
TRBV7-9	.	TRBJ2-2	many	CASSSPSVAFTGELFF	TGTGCCAGCAGCTCCCCTAGCGTAGCGTTCACCGGGGAGCTGTTTTTT
TRBV5-1	.	TRBJ2-3	.	CASASGNLVRTDTQYF	TGCGCCAGTGCTTCGGGCAACCTCGTACGAACAGATACGCAGTATTTT
TRBV5-1	.	TRBJ1-4	few	CASAPYAPGTDEKLFF	TGCGCCAGCGCCCCTTATGCCCCAGGTACTGATGAAAAACTGTTTTTT
TRBV20-1	.	TRBJ1-6	many	CSARVQQGVGSPLHF	TGCAGTGCTAGAGTTCAACAGGGTGTTGGTTCACCCCTCCACTTT
TRBV5-1	.	TRBJ2-2	few	CASSPSRNTGELFF	TGCGCCAGCAGCCCTTCGCGTAACACCGGGGAGCTGTTTTTT
TRBV5-1	.	TRBJ2-1	few	CASSLAPGGNNEQFF	TGCGCCAGCAGCTTGGCCCCAGGAGGGAACAATGAGCAGTTCTTC
TRBV7-9	.	TRBJ1-2	medium-sized	CASSVGRLEGYTF	TGTGCCAGCAGCGTCGGGAGGCTTGAGGGCTACACCTTC
TRBV4-1	TRBD1	TRBJ1-6	.	CASSQRQGDRFNSPLHF	TGCGCCAGCAGCCAAAGACAGGGGGATCGCTTTAATTCACCCCTCCACTTT
TRBV7-6	.	TRBJ2-3	many	CASSPTRASGDTQYF	TGTGCCAGCAGTCCCACTAGGGCCTCAGGAGATACGCAGTATTTT
TRBV3-1	.	TRBJ1-4	few	CASSQTGIREKLFF	TGTGCCAGCAGCCAAACAGGGATCCGGGAAAAACTGTTTTTT
TRBV5-1	.	TRBJ2-5	.	CASSLVPAQETQYF	TGCGCCAGCAGCTTGGTCCCAGCTCAAGAGACCCAGTACTTC
TRBV25-1	TRBD2	TRBJ2-1	many	CASARTSVNEQFF	TGTGCCAGCGCAAGGACTAGCGTCAATGAGCAGTTCTTC
TRBV4-1	.	TRBJ2-3	many	CASSQDPARVDSTDTQYF	TGCGCCAGCAGCCAAGACCCAGCGAGGGTGGATAGCACAGATACGCAGTATTTT
TRBV7-2	.	TRBJ1-6	few	CASHSQGPNSPLHF	TGTGCCAGCCATTCACAGGGCCCTAATTCACCCCTCCACTTT
TRBV20-1	.	TRBJ1-1	.	CSARDHLGQNTEAFF	TGCAGTGCTAGAGATCACCTGGGGCAGAACACTGAAGCTTTCTTT
TRBV7-9	.	TRBJ2-5	.	CASGLGETQYF	TGTGCCAGCGGGTTAGGGGAGACCCAGTACTTC
TRBV15	TRBD1	TRBJ2-2	few	CATSRASGTVQTGELFF	TGTGCCACCAGCAGAGCTTCCGGGACAGTACAGACCGGGGAGCTGTTTTTT
TRBV5-1	.	TRBJ1-2	.	CASSGKTGGTYYGYTF	TGCGCCAGCAGCGGAAAAACGGGGGGGACCTACTATGGCTACACCTTC
TRBV5-6	TRBD1	TRBJ2-1	many	CASRGYRGPYNEQFF	TGTGCCAGCAGGGGCTACAGGGGCCCCTACAATGAGCAGTTCTTC
TRBV7-8	.	TRBJ1-5	.	CASSLTARAPQHF	TGTGCCAGCAGCTTAACAGCTCGGGCGCCCCAGCATTTT
TRBV12-3/TRBV12-4	.	TRBJ2-2	.	CASGQANTGELFF	TGTGCCAGCGGGCAAGCGAACACCGGGGAGCTGTTTTTT
TRBV27	.	TRBJ2-3	few	CASRTGAYVTQYF	TGTGCCAGCAGGACCGGCGCGTATGTGACGCAGTATTTT
TRBV20-1	TRBD1	TRBJ2-3	.	CSANPLTRGLDTQYF	TGCAGTGCTAACCCCTTAACCAGGGGGCTGGATACGCAGTATTTT
TRBV6-2/TRBV6-3	TRBD2	TRBJ2-7	many	CASRDYSGGSYEQYF	TGTGCCAGCAGGGATTATAGCGGGGGATCGTACGAGCAGTACTTC
TRBV2	.	TRBJ2-2	.	CATKPQGGNTGELFF	TGTGCCACCAAACCCCAGGGAGGGAACACCGGGGAGCTGTTTTTT